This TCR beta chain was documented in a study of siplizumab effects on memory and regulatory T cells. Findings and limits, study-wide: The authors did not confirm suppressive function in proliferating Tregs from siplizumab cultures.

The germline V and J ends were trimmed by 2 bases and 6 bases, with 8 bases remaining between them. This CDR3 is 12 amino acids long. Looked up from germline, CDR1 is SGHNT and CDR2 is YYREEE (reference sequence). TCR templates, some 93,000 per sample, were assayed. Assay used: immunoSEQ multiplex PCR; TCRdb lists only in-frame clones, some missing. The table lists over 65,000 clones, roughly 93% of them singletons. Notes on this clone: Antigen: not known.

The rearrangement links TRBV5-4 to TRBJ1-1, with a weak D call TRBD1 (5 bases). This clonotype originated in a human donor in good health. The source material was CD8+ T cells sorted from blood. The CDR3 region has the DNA TGTGCCAGCAGCTTAGGGGTGGCTGAAGCTTTCTTT. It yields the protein CASSLGVAEAFF.